This passage covers 11 T cell receptor beta chains from one sample sequenced in a study of long-term antiretroviral therapy in people with HIV. The run of the v3.0 immunoSEQ assay was at survey level. Sequencing used immunoSEQ multiplex PCR; TCRdb keeps in-frame clones, though not all of them. The sample has some 40,000 clones; around 83% are singletons. Specimen: unsorted PBMCs, collected 1 year after starting antiretroviral therapy. Receptor source: a man in his late teens or twenties with HIV.

The count of this clone is one. The V call is TRBV5-1, the J call TRBJ2-5; either TRBD1 or TRBD2 may fit D (5 bases each). Germline V gives CDR1 SGHRS, CDR2 YFSETQ. V was cut by 2 bases and J by 4 bases, with 15 bases left in between. The CDR3 extends over 15 amino acids. This CDR3 is CASSLLRGQGETQYF. CDR3 coding DNA: TGCGCCAGCAGCTTACTACGGGGCCAGGGAGAGACCCAGTACTTC.

A few counts support this clone. This sequence joins TRBV4-1 and TRBJ1-5; no reliable D call. Germline V gives CDR1 MGHRA, CDR2 YSYEKL. The V and J ends lost 0 bases and 1 base respectively, with 7 bases between them. The CDR3 consists of 15 residues. CDR3: CASSQDPNSNQPQHF. Written as DNA, the CDR3 is TGCGCCAGCAGCCAAGATCCCAACAGCAATCAGCCCCAGCATTTT.

The chain employs TRBV7-3 and TRBJ2-3; possibly TRBD1 for D (6 bases). This CDR3 comprises 15 residues. V shed 5 bases and J shed 2 bases, with 14 bases lying between them. CDR1 is SGHTA and CDR2 is FQGTGA in the germline V gene. The CDR3 loop reads CASSPGPGDTDTQYF. The DNA of the CDR3 is TGTGCCAGCAGCCCAGGGCCAGGGGACACAGATACGCAGTATTTT.

The chain combines TRBV2 with TRBJ1-2; no definite D call. CDR1 is SNHLY, CDR2 FYNNEI, per germline. V lost 3 bases, J lost 8 bases, and 13 bases lay in between. The CDR3 extends over 13 amino acids. CDR3 amino acids: CASSETALGGYTF. CDR3 nucleotide sequence: TGTGCCAGCAGTGAGACGGCACTCGGGGGCTACACCTTC.

V gene TRBV7-9 combines with J gene TRBJ1-2; the D gene is possibly TRBD1 (6 bases). Trimming pared 4 bases from V and 2 bases from J, leaving 20 bases between. The germline gives CDR1 SEHNR, CDR2 FQNEAQ (reference sequence). The CDR3 consists of 17 residues. The DNA of the CDR3 is TGTGCCAGCAGCTCGCCATCTCTCAGGGGAAGGAACTATGGCTACACCTTC. Its translation is CASSSPSLRGRNYGYTF.

J is TRBJ2-1 and V is TRBV13; no clear D gene. Germline loops: CDR1 PRHDT, CDR2 FYEKMQ (reference sequence). The CDR3 covers 11 residues. V lost 2 bases and J 10 bases, leaving 6 bases between the germline ends. This CDR3 is CASSLRQEQFF. Here the CDR3 DNA reads TGTGCCAGCAGCTTACGGCAGGAGCAGTTCTTC.

This clone was recorded only once. The CDR3 region has the DNA TGTGCCAGCAGCTTAGTGTCAACAGGGAATGGCTACACCTTC. Translation: CASSLVSTGNGYTF. This chain joins TRBV11-2 and TRBJ1-2; D may be TRBD1 (6 bases). The V end was cut by 1 base, the J end by 6 bases, with 12 bases between. The CDR3 consists of 14 residues. Germline V lookup: CDR1 SGHAT, CDR2 FQNNGV. Combining the CDR3 with reference TRBV11-2 and TRBJ1-2 gives the whole variable domain EAGVAQSPRYKIIEKRQSVAFWCNPISGHATLYWYQQILGQGPKLLIQFQNNGVVDDSQLPKDRFSAERLKGVDSTLKIQPAKLEDSAVYLCASSLVSTGNGYTFGSGTRLTVV.

The chain couples TRBV7-8 to TRBJ2-2; D not certain. CDR3 length equals 11 residues. The germline V gene has CDR1 SGHVS and CDR2 FQNEAQ. V dropped 7 bases and J dropped 13 bases, with 13 bases sitting between them. The CDR3 is CASTPTVGLFF. The DNA for the CDR3 is TGTGCCAGCACCCCCACCGTCGGGCTGTTTTTT.

The chain combines TRBV7-2 with TRBJ2-1; unclear D gene. Trimming cost V 7 bases and J 8 bases, with 9 bases left between them. This CDR3 is built from 11 residues. Germline assignment: CDR1 SGHTA and CDR2 FQGNSA. CDR3 coding DNA: TGTGCCAGCAATGTAGGCCATGAGCAGTTCTTC. This gives the protein CASNVGHEQFF. The full variable domain, rest sourced from reference TRBV7-2 and TRBJ2-1, is GAGVSQSPSNKVTEKGKDVELRCDPISGHTALYWYRQSLGQGLEFLIYFQGNSAPDKSGLPSDRFSAERTGGSVSTLTIQRTQQEDSAVYLCASNVGHEQFFGPGTRLTVL.

The chain carries TRBV5-6 and TRBJ2-7; 7 nucleotides line up with TRBD2. Germline values: CDR1 SGHDT, CDR2 YYEEEE. J lost 0 bases, V lost 4 bases, and 10 bases had no gene match. This CDR3 contains 16 residues. The CDR3 spells CASSRTGTTYSYEQYF. The DNA for the CDR3 is TGTGCCAGCAGCCGCACGGGGACTACGTACTCCTACGAGCAGTACTTC.

This clone was observed a single time. The V and J genes are TRBV29-1 and TRBJ1-1; D is possibly TRBD1 (5 bases). Looked up from germline, CDR1 is SQVTM and CDR2 is ANQGSEA. This CDR3 contains 14 residues. V was shortened by 4 bases and J by 0 bases, with 12 bases between the two germline ends. The CDR3: CSVGLSGLNTEAFF. Here the CDR3 DNA reads TGCAGCGTTGGCCTGTCGGGACTGAACACTGAAGCTTTCTTT.